Listed below are T cell receptor beta chains from one sample, sequenced in a study of cytotoxic CD8 clonotypes in ibrutinib-treated CLL. Only in-frame clones appear in the TCRdb table, and some are missing; sequencing was by immunoSEQ multiplex PCR. The sample includes about 14,000 clones, under 75% of them seen just once. The sequencing used PBMCs, collected before ibrutinib treatment. The receptors here all came from a human donor with chronic lymphocytic leukemia. The conserved cysteine and the conserved F or W are not part of the CDR3 here. The D gene is left open where the match is weak. Not all rows give a size; the values are once, few, many and, for expanded clones, a class.

>TRBV4-2|TRBD2|.|TRBJ2-7
ASSIGPRVAGPYEQY
>TRBV7-6|.|.|TRBJ1-2
ASSPPGATHGYT
>TRBV14|TRBD1|.|TRBJ1-2
ASSHQRGQYGYT
>TRBV7-2|.|.|TRBJ2-7
ASSFRPLVGEQY
>TRBV18|.|.|TRBJ1-5
ASSEGLPGGNQPQH
>TRBV28|.|.|TRBJ2-5
AGSQGETQY
>TRBV19|TRBD1|.|TRBJ1-4
ASRGGRPPRLFEKLF
>TRBV27|.|.|TRBJ2-7
ASSLSAPVLISYEQY
>TRBV19|TRBD1|few|TRBJ2-1
ASSIEGTVAEQF
>TRBV14|TRBD2|.|TRBJ2-1
ASSQEHPGLAGVTQQF
>TRBV7-9|.|.|TRBJ1-4
ASSQLWGGEKLF
>TRBV5-6|.|.|TRBJ1-2
ASSLQGSDGYT
>TRBV6-4|TRBD2|.|TRBJ2-1
ASSRSGGSEQF
>TRBV7-3|TRBD2|few|TRBJ2-1
ASSAWGSGGYNEQF
>TRBV7-7|TRBD1|.|TRBJ2-3
ASSATGDRTDTQY
>TRBV7-9|TRBD2|.|TRBJ2-7
ASSPAVAGAEQY
>TRBV5-1|.|few|TRBJ2-5
ASSTTGETQY
>TRBV7-2|.|.|TRBJ1-4
ASSLGGQGGEKLF
>TRBV7-9|TRBD1|.|TRBJ2-1
ASSLGTGFSYNEQF
>TRBV6-1|.|.|TRBJ2-2
ASARLTNTGELF
>TRBV18|.|.|TRBJ2-1
ASSPGAGSYNEQF
>TRBV29-1|TRBD2|.|TRBJ2-7
SVGWASGTYEQY
>TRBV28|TRBD1|.|TRBJ2-6
ASSLRQGAAGANVLT
>TRBV12-2|.|.|TRBJ2-3
ASRLVPDRGRTDTQY
>TRBV25-1|.|.|TRBJ2-7
ASSELPGYEQY
>TRBV5-6|TRBD2|once|TRBJ2-1
ASSVPLAGYYNEQF
>TRBV18|TRBD1|.|TRBJ2-2
ASSPQGTNTGELF
>TRBV7-8|.|.|TRBJ1-2
ASSKVGYGYT
>TRBV4-3|TRBD2|.|TRBJ2-1
ASSQGLAGLVEQF
>TRBV4-3|.|.|TRBJ1-4
ASSQDRTTNEKLF
>TRBV5-1|.|few|TRBJ1-5
ASSLGGRQPQH
>TRBV4-3|.|few|TRBJ2-3
ASSQAYRSSGAQIRS
>TRBV4-3|.|.|TRBJ2-3
ASSQGTRGDTQY
>TRBV28|.|.|TRBJ2-7
ASGKAYEQY
>TRBV7-2|.|.|TRBJ1-5
ASSLARRGGGQPQH
>TRBV7-2|.|.|TRBJ2-3
ASSSPDPGTDTQY
>TRBV10-2|.|medium-sized|TRBJ2-4
ASSDPVKNIQY
>TRBV2|.|few|TRBJ1-1
ASSEDGVTEAF
>TRBV7-3|TRBD2|.|TRBJ2-3
ASSPRLAGAADTQY
>TRBV18|.|few|TRBJ1-3
ASSPWTTLSGNTIY
>TRBV7-3|.|few|TRBJ2-3
ASSWRGDTDTQY
>TRBV7-2|TRBD1|.|TRBJ1-4
ASRAGTGGEKLF
>TRBV7-3|.|few|TRBJ2-1
ASSPAGQFNEQF
>TRBV7-2|.|.|TRBJ2-2
ASSFEVTTLF
>TRBV2|TRBD1|few|TRBJ2-5
ASSDKDRPQETQY
>TRBV28|.|.|TRBJ1-2
ASSLPTDWYGYT
>TRBV19|TRBD1|.|TRBJ2-7
ASSPGGGVEQY
>TRBV5-1|.|.|TRBJ1-3
ASSLGVTSGNTIY
>TRBV11-3|.|once|TRBJ2-2
ASSLVAGAGELF
>TRBV7-7|TRBD2|.|TRBJ2-7
ASSPWRGAYEQY